The 32 T cell receptor beta chains given below trace back to one sample, sequenced in a study of Ad26.COV2.S vaccination and SARS-CoV-2 variants. Treatment: roughly 19 received Ad26.COV2.S at low or high dose, single or two shots; about 5 received placebo; per-sample allocation not given. Sampling happened 63 days after the first vaccine or placebo injection. Using immunoSEQ multiplex PCR, the repertoire was profiled, and TCRdb retains in-frame clones only, with some absent. The sample lists 450,000 to 550,000 clones; roughly 87% were seen once. This sample comprised peripheral blood, obtained in a trial of Ad26.COV2.S vaccine versus placebo. The receptors come from a person aged 18-65 years who received the Ad26.COV2.S COVID-19 vaccine or a placebo.

J is TRBJ1-4 and V is TRBV27; no firm D call. There are 14 residues in the CDR3. CDR1 MNHEY and CDR2 SMNVEV come from the germline V gene (reference sequence). Trimming pared 6 bases from V and 3 bases from J, leaving 11 bases between. For the CDR3, the DNA is TGTGCCAGCAGGGAGACGGAGGCTAATGAAAAACTGTTTTTT. Its translation is CASRETEANEKLFF. Full variable domain (outside the CDR3, taken from reference TRBV27 and TRBJ1-4): EAQVTQNPRYLITVTGKKLTVTCSQNMNHEYMSWYRQDPGLGLRQIYYSMNVEVTDKGDVPEGYKVSRKEKRNFPLILESPSPNQTSLYFCASRETEANEKLFFGSGTQLSVL.

The CDR3 bases are TGTGCCAGCAGGAACAGACTCAATTCACCCCTCCACTTT. Its translation is CASRNRLNSPLHF. The J gene is TRBJ1-6, the V gene TRBV25-1, with D unresolved. CDR3 length: 13 amino acids. Germline lookup yields CDR1 MGHDK and CDR2 SYGVNS. Trimming removed 6 bases at V and 7 bases at J, with 10 bases between.

On this clone itself: Different DNA sequences within this sample yield the same CDR3. The chain links TRBV9 to TRBJ2-3; the D is unclear. The length of the CDR3 is 13 residues. V dropped 0 bases and J dropped 4 bases, with 6 bases sitting between them. The V gene's germline CDR1 is SGDLS and CDR2 YYNGEE. The CDR3 region has the DNA TGTGCCAGCAGCGTAGTAGGAGCAGATACGCAGTATTTT. Its protein is CASSVVGADTQYF. Full variable domain (rest looked up from reference TRBV9 and TRBJ2-3): DSGVTQTPKHLITATGQRVTLRCSPRSGDLSVYWYQQSLDQGLQFLIQYYNGEERAKGNILERFSAQQFPDLHSELNLSSLELGDSALYFCASSVVGADTQYFGPGTRLTVL.

The chain is built from TRBV28 and TRBJ2-1, with 14 nucleotides matching TRBD2. The CDR3 is 18 amino acids. J was trimmed by 4 bases and V by 6 bases; bases with no gene match: 11. Germline V CDR1 and CDR2: MDHEN, SYDVKM. The CDR3 bases are TGTGCCAGCAGCTCCCCCCCGGGGACTAGCGGGAGATACAATGAGCAGTTCTTC. Translated, it gives CASSSPPGTSGRYNEQFF.

A remark on this clone: At one of its ends the junction is not consistent with the germline gene, which may arise from a read error. The V gene is TRBV6-5, the J gene TRBJ2-7; possible D gene TRBD2, 5 bases. The length of the CDR3 is 13 residues. Germline CDR1 reads MNHEY; CDR2 reads SVGAGI. This chain's CDR3 is CASSRGPGRASIF. The DNA of the CDR3 is TGTGCCAGCAGCCGAGGGCCTGGCCGGGCATCAATCTTC.

V usage is TRBV18 and J usage is TRBJ2-3, with D possibly TRBD2 on 5 matching bases. Germline V gives CDR1 KGHSH, CDR2 LQKENI. V was cut by 4 bases and J by 6 bases, with 20 bases left in between. The CDR3 extends over 16 amino acids. The CDR3: CASSLRRATPVDTQYF. Here the CDR3 DNA reads TGTGCCAGCTCACTGCGGCGGGCTACCCCGGTGGATACGCAGTATTTT.

The gene calls are TRBV2 and TRBJ2-6; D is ambiguous. There are 14 residues in the CDR3. Trimming stripped 6 bases from V and 1 base from J, with 7 bases between. Germline loops: CDR1 SNHLY, CDR2 FYNNEI. In DNA, the CDR3 is TGTGCCAGCAGCGGTCTTTCTGGGGCCAACGTCCTGACTTTC. Amino acid sequence: CASSGLSGANVLTF.

CDR3 DNA sequence: TGTGCCAGCAGTGGGGAGCACCAGATCAATCAGCCCCAGCATTTT. Amino acid sequence: CASSGEHQINQPQHF. The J gene is TRBJ1-5, the V gene TRBV2; D uncertain. This CDR3 has 15 residues. V lost 4 bases, J lost 3 bases, and 13 bases lay in between. Germline CDR1 and CDR2: SNHLY and FYNNEI.

The chain recombines TRBV7-8 with TRBJ1-1; D ambiguous. The germline CDR1 and CDR2 sequences are SGHVS and FQNEAQ. V gave up 0 bases and J gave up 3 bases, with 11 bases separating them. This CDR3 spans 15 amino acids. The DNA of the CDR3 is TGTGCCAGCAGCTTAGCGGCGGGCCGGCACACTGAAGCTTTCTTT. Protein sequence: CASSLAAGRHTEAFF.

The chain combines TRBV6-5 with TRBJ2-1, with 9 positions matching TRBD2. Looked up from germline, CDR1 is MNHEY and CDR2 is SVGAGI. The trim removed 6 bases at V and 5 bases at J, leaving 8 bases unmatched. The CDR3 has 15 residues. The CDR3 sequence: CASRETSGANNEQFF. CDR3 sequence (DNA): TGTGCCAGCAGGGAGACTAGCGGCGCTAACAATGAGCAGTTCTTC.

The chain uses TRBV6-2 or TRBV6-3 and TRBJ2-7; D is unresolved. The V gene's germline CDR1 is MNHEY and CDR2 SVGEGT. The CDR3 runs to 14 residues. Trimming removed 2 bases at V and 2 bases at J, with 10 bases between. CDR3 nucleotides: TGTGCCAGCAGTTACCGCAGGCAAGCCTACGAGCAGTACTTC. This sequence encodes CASSYRRQAYEQYF.

This chain connects TRBV7-6 to TRBJ2-5; D gene ambiguous. The CDR3 length is 12 residues. CDR1 and CDR2 from the germline V gene are SGHVS and FNYEAQ. V gave up 2 bases and J gave up 5 bases, with 6 bases separating them. The CDR3 bases are TGTGCCAGCAGCTTATCCCGGGAGACCCAGTACTTC. It specifies CASSLSRETQYF.

The chain employs TRBV2 and TRBJ1-1; no clear D. The V and J ends lost 0 bases and 4 bases respectively, with 15 bases between them. The CDR3 consists of 16 residues. Germline V gene data show CDR1 as SNHLY and CDR2 as FYNNEI. CDR3 nucleotides: TGTGCCAGCAGTGAAGCGCTTTATGGGTTAGGCACTGAAGCTTTCTTT. Amino acids: CASSEALYGLGTEAFF.

The V and J genes are TRBV5-4 and TRBJ2-5, with 16 bases that match TRBD2. The CDR3 contains 16 residues. Unmatched junction bases numbered 5, after V lost 5 bases and J lost 4 bases. Germline-derived CDR1 and CDR2 are SGHNT and YYREEE (reference sequence). Here the CDR3 reads CASRSGLAGGGETQYF. In DNA form, the CDR3 reads TGTGCCAGCAGATCGGGACTAGCGGGAGGGGGAGAGACCCAGTACTTC.

J is TRBJ1-1 and V is TRBV5-1; 7 bases align to TRBD1. Looked up from germline, CDR1 is SGHRS and CDR2 is YFSETQ. This CDR3 region has 15 residues. V dropped 3 bases and J dropped 11; count of bases not matched to a gene: 16. The CDR3 region has the DNA TGCGCCAGCAGCTGGGCATCAACAGGGGATAAGGGTGCTTTCTTT. Its translation is CASSWASTGDKGAFF.

In this sample, this clone turned up a few times. V and J are TRBV21-1 and TRBJ1-1; the listed D gene, TRBD1, was not tested against the DNA. TRBV21-1 is labeled a pseudogene. This CDR3 has 17 amino acids. CDR3 amino acids: CASSERTGRWVNTEAFF. The CDR3 DNA sequence: TGTGCCAGCAGCGAACGGACAGGGAGGTGGGTGAACACTGAAGCTTTCTTT.

The V call is TRBV28, the J call TRBJ2-2, with 8 bases matching TRBD2. From germline, CDR1 is MDHEN and CDR2 SYDVKM. The CDR3 totals 14 residues. The trim removed 6 bases at V and 4 bases at J, leaving 4 bases unmatched. The CDR3 DNA reads as TGTGCCAGCAGCCTCGGGACTAGCACCGGGGAGCTGTTTTTT. Encoded protein: CASSLGTSTGELFF.

As DNA, the CDR3 is TGCAGCGGTGGGACAGGGGTGAAAGAGACCCAGTACTTC. This codes for CSGGTGVKETQYF. This chain uses TRBV29-1 with TRBJ2-5; the match to TRBD1 covers 10 bases. CDR1 SQVTM and CDR2 ANQGSEA come from the germline V gene. The CDR3 spans 13 residues. V lost 7 bases to trimming and J lost 3 bases; unmatched junction nucleotides: 5.

The chain combines TRBV28 with TRBJ1-2, with a weak D call TRBD1 (6 bases). Germline V gives CDR1 MDHEN, CDR2 SYDVKM. The ends were cut back, 4 bases at V and 2 bases at J, with 17 bases in the middle. This CDR3 spans 16 amino acids. CDR3 coding DNA: TGTGCCAGCAGTTCTCTGGGGGGCAGGTGGAACTATGGCTACACCTTC. It yields the protein CASSSLGGRWNYGYTF.

This chain joins TRBV6-5 and TRBJ1-2; tentatively, D is TRBD1 (5 bases). Trimming stripped 2 bases from V and 4 bases from J, with 14 bases between. The CDR3 is 15 amino acids. The germline CDR1 and CDR2 sequences are MNHEY and SVGAGI. CDR3 nucleotide sequence: TGTGCCAGCAGTTACCCGGCAGGGAATGGCTATGGCTACACCTTC. Its protein product is CASSYPAGNGYGYTF.

The CDR3 region has the DNA TGTGCCAGCTCACCAATTCCGGGGGCGTCGGATACGCAGTATTTT. It encodes CASSPIPGASDTQYF. The chain couples TRBV18 to TRBJ2-3; TRBD1 or TRBD2 may be the D gene (6 bases each). The germline CDR1 and CDR2 sequences are KGHSH and LQKENI. V lost 2 bases and J 6 bases, leaving 15 bases between the germline ends. The CDR3 loop spans 15 amino acids.

This chain uses TRBV4-3 with TRBJ2-7; 9 nucleotides align to TRBD2. V was pared by 0 bases and J by 4 bases, with 7 bases of the junction left unmatched. This CDR3 spans 16 amino acids. Germline-derived CDR1 and CDR2 are LGHNA and YSLEER. CDR3 amino acids: CASSQDALAGTYEQYF. The DNA for the CDR3 is TGCGCCAGCAGCCAAGATGCTCTAGCGGGGACGTACGAGCAGTACTTC.

The V gene is TRBV30, the J gene TRBJ2-7, with 9 bases aligning to TRBD2. This CDR3 has 12 residues. V shed 5 bases and J 2 bases; nucleotides not matched to a gene: 1. The germline CDR1 and CDR2 sequences are GTSNPN and SVGIG (reference sequence). CDR3 in amino acids: CAWGGGAYEQYF. As DNA, the CDR3 is TGTGCCTGGGGCGGGGGGGCCTACGAGCAGTACTTC.

The chain couples TRBV2 to TRBJ1-5, with D maybe TRBD1 (5 bases). Per the germline V gene, CDR1 is SNHLY and CDR2 is FYNNEI. The CDR3 has 17 residues. The V end was cut by 4 bases, the J end by 0 bases, with 16 bases between. The chain's CDR3 is CASSATRQLYSNQPQHF. CDR3 bases: TGTGCCAGCAGTGCTACCCGACAGCTATATAGCAATCAGCCCCAGCATTTT.

This clone came up a few times. The chain is built from TRBV7-3 and TRBJ1-6; the D is unclear. The CDR3 has 14 residues. Germline CDR1 and CDR2: SGHTA and FQGTGA. Deletions cut 5 bases from V and 3 bases from J, with 8 bases between. Written as DNA, the CDR3 is TGTGCCAGCAGCGCCGGGAACTATAATTCACCCCTCCACTTT. Protein product: CASSAGNYNSPLHF. Based on the CDR3 plus reference TRBV7-3 and TRBJ1-6, the full variable domain is GAGVSQTPSNKVTEKGKYVELRCDPISGHTALYWYRQSLGQGPEFLIYFQGTGAADDSGLPNDRFFAVRPEGSVSTLKIQRTERGDSAVYLCASSAGNYNSPLHFGNGTRLTVT.

The CDR3 loop reads CASSPTFRDRGFSTDTQYF. The DNA of the CDR3 is TGTGCCAGTAGTCCCACTTTCCGGGACAGGGGGTTTAGCACAGATACGCAGTATTTT. The chain recombines TRBV19 with TRBJ2-3; TRBD1 matches at 11 bases. CDR1 and CDR2 (germline): LNHDA, SQIVND (reference sequence). CDR3 length: 19 residues. The V gene end was trimmed by 5 bases and the J gene end by 0 bases; junction bases not matched to a gene: 13.

On this clone itself: Within the sample, other DNA sequences also encode this same CDR3. V and J are TRBV18 and TRBJ2-7, with D maybe TRBD2 (6 bases). This CDR3 comprises 13 residues. From germline, CDR1 is KGHSH and CDR2 LQKENI. V lost 0 bases and J lost 4, with 7 bases in between. DNA of the CDR3: TGTGCCAGCTCACCACCGGGAGGATACGAGCAGTACTTC. Protein sequence: CASSPPGGYEQYF.

This rearrangement joins TRBV28 to TRBJ1-5; 9 nucleotides agree with TRBD1. The CDR3 extends over 16 amino acids. With 3 bases clipped from V and 0 bases from J, the junction kept 3 bases outside the gene matches. The germline CDR1 and CDR2 sequences are MDHEN and SYDVKM. The CDR3 protein is CASSFVGQGSNQPQHF. The CDR3 bases are TGTGCCAGCAGTTTTGTGGGACAGGGTAGCAATCAGCCCCAGCATTTT.

The V and J genes are TRBV7-3 and TRBJ2-3; 7 bases agree with TRBD1. CDR1 is SGHTA, CDR2 FQGTGA, per germline. The junction had 17 bases not matched to a gene; V was cut back by 2 bases and J by 0 bases. This CDR3 is built from 20 residues. CDR3 DNA sequence: TGTGCCAGCAGCTTAGACTCACTACAGACAGGGCGGAGTAGCACAGATACGCAGTATTTT. This sequence encodes CASSLDSLQTGRSSTDTQYF. The full variable domain, completed using reference TRBV7-3 and TRBJ2-3, is GAGVSQTPSNKVTEKGKYVELRCDPISGHTALYWYRQSLGQGPEFLIYFQGTGAADDSGLPNDRFFAVRPEGSVSTLKIQRTERGDSAVYLCASSLDSLQTGRSSTDTQYFGPGTRLTVL.

This clone came up once. V is TRBV19 and J is TRBJ2-2; D might be TRBD1 (5 bases). CDR1 and CDR2 from the germline V gene are LNHDA and SQIVND (reference sequence). V lost 5 bases and J lost 1, with 11 bases in between. The CDR3 extends over 15 amino acids. The CDR3 here is CASSGFTGNTGELFF. For the CDR3, the DNA is TGTGCCAGTAGTGGTTTTACAGGGAACACCGGGGAGCTGTTTTTT.

The chain couples TRBV7-2 to TRBJ2-7; 8 bases fit TRBD2. The germline V gene encodes CDR1 SGHTA and CDR2 FQGNSA. Trimming removed 1 base from V and 6 bases from J; junction bases left unmatched: 8. There are 15 residues in the CDR3. The CDR3 spells CASSLGGGLACEQYF. The CDR3 DNA follows: TGTGCCAGCAGCTTAGGCGGGGGGTTGGCCTGCGAGCAGTACTTC.

The rearrangement joins TRBV5-4 to TRBJ2-7, with a tentative D call TRBD1 (5 bases). Germline V gene data show CDR1 as SGHNT and CDR2 as YYREEE (reference sequence). Trimming removed 5 bases at V and 4 bases at J, with 10 bases between. The CDR3 is made up of 12 amino acids. CDR3 in amino acids: CASSSDRYEQYF. The CDR3 DNA reads as TGTGCCAGCAGTTCTGACAGATACGAGCAGTACTTC. Together with reference TRBV5-4 and TRBJ2-7, the CDR3 gives the full variable domain: ETGVTQSPTHLIKTRGQQVTLRCSSQSGHNTVSWYQQALGQGPQFIFQYYREEENGRGNFPPRFSGLQFPNYSSELNVNALELDDSALYLCASSSDRYEQYFGPGTRLTVT.